These T cell receptor beta chains were read from a single sample in a study of shared clonotypes between healthy human individuals. Clones were read by immunoSEQ multiplex PCR, and TCRdb kept only the in-frame ones, dropping some. The sample yields approximately 620,000 clones, around 97% seen once. Sequencing input: naive CD4+ T cells sorted from blood. These receptors were obtained from a woman aged 30 to 39 in good health. Each CDR3 is given with its conserved first and last residue. The D gene is left open where the match is weak. Only some rows state a clone size, as once, few, many or a class for expanded clones.

TRBD1 | TRBJ1-1 | TRBV6-6 | NA | TGTGCCAGCAGCCGTGACAGGGGTACCACTGAAGCTTTCTTT | CASSRDRGTTEAFF
TRBD1 | TRBJ2-5 | TRBV9 | once | TGTGCCAGCAGACCGACAGGGGTGGAGACCCAGTACTTC | CASRPTGVETQYF
NA | TRBJ2-7 | TRBV6-1 | NA | TGTGCCAGCATTCCTCAGTCGAGGCTCTCCTACGAGCAGTACTTC | CASIPQSRLSYEQYF
NA | TRBJ1-1 | TRBV28 | NA | TGTGCCAGCAGTTTAGGAGGCAGGATGAACACTGAAGCTTTCTTT | CASSLGGRMNTEAFF
TRBD1 | TRBJ1-1 | TRBV28 | NA | TGTGCCAGCAGCTCCGGACAGGGGGCGAGCACTGAAGCTTTCTTT | CASSSGQGASTEAFF
NA | TRBJ1-1 | TRBV20-1 | NA | TGCAGTGCTTTACGGTACACTGAAGCTTTCTTT | CSALRYTEAFF
TRBD2 | TRBJ2-1 | TRBV4-1 | NA | TGCGCCAGCAGCCAAGGCCTATTACTAGCGATATACAATGAGCAGTTCTTC | CASSQGLLLAIYNEQFF
NA | TRBJ2-7 | TRBV7-2 | NA | TGTGCCAGCAGCCCAGACAGTTCCTGGGGGAGATTTAACGAGCAGTACTTC | CASSPDSSWGRFNEQYF
TRBD1 | TRBJ1-1 | TRBV7-8 | NA | TGTGCCAGCAGCTTACAGGGGGACACTGAAGCTTTCTTT | CASSLQGDTEAFF
NA | TRBJ1-2 | TRBV4-1 | once | TGCGCCAGCAGCACAGGAGTGGCGGGCTACACCTTC | CASSTGVAGYTF